This T cell receptor beta chain was sequenced in a study of regulatory T cells in long-lasting Graves disease. Overall study results and limits: Among samples with persistent disease, TRBV28, TRBJ1-2 and TRBJ2-5 were favored.

Comments on this clonotype: Its antigen remains unknown. Since a much larger clone is just one base distant, this may be a read error.

Researchers made TCR beta libraries by using iRepertoire HTBI primers and running Arm-PCR on CDR3 regions. TCRdb recomputed calls from the multiplex PCR reads with MiXCR, one row per CDR3 protein. The sample yields some 320,000 distinct CDR3 sequences, about 20% seen once. V lost 2 bases and J 12 bases, leaving 8 bases between the germline ends. The CDR3 covers 12 residues. Germline CDR1 MDHEN, CDR2 SYDVKM. Indicated time point: newly diagnosed GD, antithyroid drugs for less than 3 months. PBMC-extracted RNA yielded the TCR library. The starting material was peripheral blood mononuclear cells (PBMCs), obtained at new diagnosis, from a patient treated with antithyroid drugs. The receptor's source is a female donor with Graves disease. This rearrangement joins TRBV28 to TRBJ1-6; D ambiguous. The CDR3 sequence is CASSLILGPLHF. The CDR3 DNA sequence: TGTGCCAGCAGTTTAATTTTGGGACCCCTCCACTTT.